This entry lists 27 T cell receptor beta chains sequenced from one sample in a study of T cells after yellow fever vaccination. TCRdb itself ran the 5' RACE reads through MiXCR, one entry per CDR3 protein. The repertoire holds 150,000 to 200,000 distinct CDR3 sequences, with around 10% as singletons. The sequencing here drew on CD8+ T cells sorted from PBMCs, taken 15 days after the yellow fever booster vaccination. Receptor source: a man aged 18 to 30 who received the YFV17D yellow fever vaccine.

This clonotype was found many times. V usage is TRBV4-3 and J usage is TRBJ2-4; TRBD2 might be the D (6 bases). V dropped 4 bases and J dropped 0 bases, with 25 bases sitting between them. The CDR3 spans 20 residues. Germline V CDR1 and CDR2: LGHNA, YSLEER. Here the CDR3 DNA reads TGCGCCAGCAGCCCCCCCGGGGGTCGATACCGTCCTATAGCCAAAAACATTCAGTACTTC. This gives the protein CASSPPGGRYRPIAKNIQYF.

The chain recombines TRBV6-2 or TRBV6-3 with TRBJ2-7, with D uncertain. Trimming took off 6 bases at V and 0 bases at J, with 6 bases between the two ends. The germline gives CDR1 MNHEY, CDR2 SVGEGT. CDR3 length equals 12 residues. CDR3 sequence: CASRKSSYEQYF. Written as DNA, the CDR3 is TGTGCCAGCAGAAAATCCTCCTACGAGCAGTACTTC.

The V gene is TRBV7-3, the J gene TRBJ2-5; 10 bases line up with TRBD2. J lost 2 bases, V lost 5 bases, and 5 bases had no gene match. The germline V gene has CDR1 SGHTA and CDR2 FQGTGA. This CDR3 has 15 residues. The CDR3 sequence is CASSPTAGGQETQYF. CDR3 coding DNA: TGTGCCAGCAGCCCGACAGCGGGGGGGCAAGAGACCCAGTACTTC. Full variable domain (outside the CDR3, taken from reference TRBV7-3 and TRBJ2-5): GAGVSQTPSNKVTEKGKYVELRCDPISGHTALYWYRQSLGQGPEFLIYFQGTGAADDSGLPNDRFFAVRPEGSVSTLKIQRTERGDSAVYLCASSPTAGGQETQYFGPGTRLLVL.

This clonotype appeared a few times. The chain is built from TRBV27 and TRBJ2-1; D is undetermined. Trimming took off 7 bases at V and 9 bases at J, with 13 bases between the two ends. Germline V gene data show CDR1 as MNHEY and CDR2 as SMNVEV (reference sequence). The CDR3 extends over 12 amino acids. CDR3 nucleotides: TGTGCCAGCACGACGGGTTTCGCTGAGCAGTTCTTC. Protein product: CASTTGFAEQFF.

This clonotype was observed at least ten times. The gene calls are TRBV20-1 and TRBJ2-1, with 12 bases fitting TRBD2. The CDR3 spans 16 residues. Germline loops: CDR1 DFQATT, CDR2 SNEGSKA (reference sequence). V shed 5 bases and J 3 bases; nucleotides not matched to a gene: 8. The CDR3 sequence is CSAPPRTSGDYNEQFF. The DNA for the CDR3 is TGCAGTGCTCCTCCAAGGACTAGCGGGGACTACAATGAGCAGTTCTTC.

The V and J genes are TRBV3-1 and TRBJ2-6; D gene uncertain. The germline V gene encodes CDR1 LGHDT and CDR2 YNNKEL (reference sequence). The ends were cut back, 1 base at V and 0 bases at J, with 7 bases in the middle. This CDR3 is built from 16 residues. CDR3 DNA: TGTGCCAGCAGCCAAGTTTCGGGCTCTGGGGCCAACGTCCTGACTTTC. This translates into CASSQVSGSGANVLTF.

This clonotype showed up just a few times. The gene calls are TRBV12-3 or TRBV12-4 and TRBJ1-1, with D perhaps matching TRBD1 (5 bases). The CDR3 is 16 amino acids. The V end lost 3 bases, the J end lost 1 base, and 15 bases lay between the germline ends. CDR3 coding DNA: TGTGCCAGCAGTTTTTTTTTAGGGACGGCGAACACTGAAGCTTTCTTT. Translation: CASSFFLGTANTEAFF.

The rearrangement uses TRBV7-3 and TRBJ2-3; 8 bases fit TRBD1. The V and J ends lost 3 bases and 5 bases, in that order; junction bases with no gene match: 4. Germline V gene lookup returns CDR1 SGHTA and CDR2 FQGTGA. The CDR3 is made up of 14 amino acids. The CDR3 DNA is TGTGCCAGCAGCTTCCAGGGGGCGGGAGATACGCAGTATTTT. Translating gives CASSFQGAGDTQYF.

The V gene is TRBV7-9, the J gene TRBJ1-5; 7 bases are shared with TRBD1. The length of the CDR3 is 15 residues. CDR1 is SEHNR and CDR2 is FQNEAQ in the germline V gene (reference sequence). With 5 bases clipped from V and 0 bases from J, the junction kept 4 bases outside the gene matches. The chain's CDR3 is CASSLTGDSNQPQHF. CDR3 nucleotides: TGTGCCAGCAGCCTTACAGGGGATAGCAATCAGCCCCAGCATTTT.

The J gene is TRBJ2-3, the V gene TRBV29-1, with 8 bases that match TRBD1. Germline-derived CDR1 and CDR2 are SQVTM and ANQGSEA. The CDR3 contains 17 residues. V trimming: 3 bases; J trimming: 3 bases; junction bases outside the gene matches: 14. In DNA, the CDR3 is TGCAGCGTTGACCGTAAAGGACAGGGCCCACGGACAGATACGCAGTATTTT. Protein: CSVDRKGQGPRTDTQYF.

The chain is built from TRBV27 and TRBJ1-5; possibly TRBD1 for D (6 bases). The CDR3 runs to 14 residues. Germline V CDR1 and CDR2: MNHEY, SMNVEV (reference sequence). Deletions cut 5 bases from V and 0 bases from J, with 8 bases between. The CDR3 DNA is TGTGCCAGCAGTAACAGGGATAGCAATCAGCCCCAGCATTTT. Translating it yields CASSNRDSNQPQHF.

This clonotype turned up a few times. The chain is built from TRBV20-1 and TRBJ2-7; D possibly corresponds to TRBD1 (5 bases). Trimming shortened V by 4 bases and J by 0 bases, and 10 bases separated the two germline ends. The CDR3 extends over 13 amino acids. Per the germline V gene, CDR1 is DFQATT and CDR2 is SNEGSKA (reference sequence). The DNA of the CDR3 is TGCAGTGCTACGACAGATAGCTCCTACGAGCAGTACGTC. Translation: CSATTDSSYEQYV.

This chain links TRBV7-9 with TRBJ2-3; D call uncertain. This CDR3 region has 13 residues. V was pared by 5 bases and J by 6 bases, with 12 bases between. CDR1 is SEHNR and CDR2 is FQNEAQ in the germline V gene (reference sequence). CDR3 nucleotide sequence: TGTGCCAGCAGCCGCAAACTTCGGGATACGCAGTATTTT. Its translation is CASSRKLRDTQYF.

A word on this clonotype: Germline is not matched at one junction end, which may reflect a read error. This chain connects TRBV6-1 to TRBJ1-6; TRBD1 is a possible D gene (6 bases). The CDR3 covers 15 residues. Germline CDR1 MNHNS, CDR2 SASEGT. CDR3 nucleotides: TGTGCCAGCAGCGAAGTTAGGGGGAAGGGATCACCCCTCCACTTT. This gives the protein CASSEVRGKGSPLHF.

Only a few counts were recorded for this clonotype. V gene TRBV6-6 combines with J gene TRBJ1-6; no clear D. Trimming shortened V by 4 bases and J by 0 bases, and 10 bases separated the two germline ends. This CDR3 has 16 amino acids. Germline-derived CDR1 and CDR2 are MNHNY and SVGAGI (reference sequence). CDR3 sequence reads: CASSSLALSYNSPLHF. DNA for the CDR3: TGTGCCAGCAGTTCATTGGCCCTCTCCTATAATTCACCCCTCCACTTT.

This clonotype was picked up a small number of times. The CDR3 nucleotides read TGTGCCAGCAGTGAAGTTGGGGGCGCGGCGAACATTCAGTACTTC. Translated: CASSEVGGAANIQYF. This chain connects TRBV2 to TRBJ2-4; perhaps TRBD1 as D (6 bases). Trimming shortened V by 1 base and J by 7 bases, and 14 bases separated the two germline ends. Germline V gene data show CDR1 as SNHLY and CDR2 as FYNNEI. The CDR3 loop spans 15 amino acids.

This rearrangement joins TRBV30 to TRBJ1-1; the D is unclear. Germline CDR1 and CDR2: GTSNPN and SVGIG (reference sequence). Trimming removed 3 bases from V and 0 bases from J, with 14 bases in between. The CDR3 runs 15 residues. The DNA for the CDR3 is TGTGCCTGGAGGGAGGCAGGAGCCCTGAACACTGAAGCTTTCTTT. Protein product: CAWREAGALNTEAFF.

This clonotype was counted between two and nine times. The V call is TRBV18, the J call TRBJ2-1, with TRBD1 matching over 9 bases. The CDR3 contains 17 residues. The germline V gene has CDR1 KGHSH and CDR2 LQKENI. The junction had 12 bases not matched to a gene; V was cut back by 3 bases and J by 6 bases. Written as DNA, the CDR3 is TGTGCCAGCTCACCGAGCCGAACAGGGGGCTCTATCAATGAGCAGTTCTTC. Its translation is CASSPSRTGGSINEQFF.

This chain connects TRBV6-2 or TRBV6-3 to TRBJ2-7; no firm D call. The CDR3 length is 14 residues. CDR1 MNHEY and CDR2 SVGEGT come from the germline V gene. V was cut by 2 bases and J by 2 bases, with 10 bases left in between. As DNA, the CDR3 is TGTGCCAGCAGTTACGCCGGTGCACCCTACGAGCAGTACTTC. Amino acid sequence: CASSYAGAPYEQYF.

V gene TRBV6-2 or TRBV6-3 combines with J gene TRBJ2-1; a possible D gene is TRBD1 (5 bases). The germline V gene encodes CDR1 MNHEY and CDR2 SVGEGT. This CDR3 has 12 amino acids. Trimming pared 8 bases from V and 3 bases from J, leaving 8 bases between. In DNA form, the CDR3 reads TGTGCCAGCGGGGCCCTCTACAATGAGCAGTTCTTC. Translation: CASGALYNEQFF.

This clonotype was observed a handful of times. The V and J genes are TRBV7-2 and TRBJ1-1; TRBD1 is a possible D gene (5 bases). Germline CDR1 SGHTA, CDR2 FQGNSA. The CDR3 has 16 residues. V gave up 1 base and J gave up 3 bases, with 15 bases separating them. CDR3 loop: CASSLDRGREDTEAFF. CDR3 nucleotide sequence: TGTGCCAGCAGCTTAGATCGGGGCAGGGAAGACACTGAAGCTTTCTTT.

The CDR3 nucleotides are TGTGCCAGCAGTTTTCAACAAAACTACGAGCAGTACTTC. Its translation: CASSFQQNYEQYF. The chain couples TRBV12-3 or TRBV12-4 to TRBJ2-7; no definite D call. Trimming removed 3 bases at V and 3 bases at J, with 9 bases between. This CDR3 has 13 residues.

This clonotype came up a few times. V and J are TRBV20-1 and TRBJ2-1; 8 bases fit TRBD1. CDR1 and CDR2 from the germline V gene are DFQATT and SNEGSKA (reference sequence). This CDR3 comprises 14 residues. After removal of 6 bases from V and 6 bases from J, the junction contained 10 bases not matched to a gene. The CDR3 DNA follows: TGCAGTGCGGTGGGGACAGGAGCGATCAATGAGCAGTTCTTC. Its protein is CSAVGTGAINEQFF.

The chain recombines TRBV5-1 with TRBJ1-1, with a tentative D call TRBD1 (6 bases). Germline loops: CDR1 SGHRS, CDR2 YFSETQ. V was pared by 3 bases and J by 12 bases, with 12 bases between. The CDR3 consists of 11 residues. DNA for the CDR3: TGCGCCAGCAGCTCAGGACAGTTTCCTTTCTTT. It encodes CASSSGQFPFF.

This clonotype was found a few times. V gene TRBV5-4 combines with J gene TRBJ1-1, with no clear D. The CDR3 consists of 12 residues. Germline CDR1 SGHNT, CDR2 YYREEE (reference sequence). V gave up 5 bases and J gave up 1 base, with 6 bases separating them. The CDR3 DNA follows: TGTGCCAGCAGTAGGGCGAACACTGAAGCTTTCTTT. Translating gives CASSRANTEAFF.

This clonotype was picked up a small number of times. The V call is TRBV20-1, the J call TRBJ2-7; 8 bases agree with TRBD2. The CDR3 extends over 13 amino acids. Germline loops: CDR1 DFQATT, CDR2 SNEGSKA (reference sequence). With V trimmed by 0 bases and J by 6 bases, 4 bases remained unmatched. CDR3 nucleotide sequence: TGCAGTGCTAGAGAGGGACTAGTTCCCGAGCAGTACTTC. Translating it yields CSAREGLVPEQYF.

This clonotype appeared many times. This chain uses TRBV7-6 with TRBJ1-1; D is uncertain. CDR1 SGHVS and CDR2 FNYEAQ come from the germline V gene. The V end lost 5 bases, the J end lost 1 base, and 11 bases lay between the germline ends. The CDR3 loop spans 14 amino acids. DNA of the CDR3: TGTGCCAGCAGCCTCCTAGGGCCGAACACTGAAGCTTTCTTT. This codes for CASSLLGPNTEAFF.